This paragraph covers one T cell receptor (beta chain) sequence. The data belong to a study of blood T cell repertoires in COVID-19. Per the original data handling: How many nucleated cells were present was estimated from reference gene primer amplification. Assay: immunoSEQ multiplex PCR; the TCRdb copy retains only in-frame clones and omits some. From that table come the V and J calls and clone size; the DNA was used to work out D and trimming. The profile shows about 210,000 clones, 84% of them singletons. This sequence was found in a man aged 45 to 65 with active or convalescent COVID-19. The sequenced material came from peripheral blood.

The CDR3 loop reads CASKFPGSTDTQYF. The CDR3 DNA reads TGCGCCAGCAAGTTCCCAGGTTCCACAGATACGCAGTATTTT. The rearrangement joins TRBV5-1 to TRBJ2-3; no clear D gene. The germline gives CDR1 SGHRS, CDR2 YFSETQ. V lost 6 bases and J lost 2, with 13 bases in between. The CDR3 covers 14 residues.